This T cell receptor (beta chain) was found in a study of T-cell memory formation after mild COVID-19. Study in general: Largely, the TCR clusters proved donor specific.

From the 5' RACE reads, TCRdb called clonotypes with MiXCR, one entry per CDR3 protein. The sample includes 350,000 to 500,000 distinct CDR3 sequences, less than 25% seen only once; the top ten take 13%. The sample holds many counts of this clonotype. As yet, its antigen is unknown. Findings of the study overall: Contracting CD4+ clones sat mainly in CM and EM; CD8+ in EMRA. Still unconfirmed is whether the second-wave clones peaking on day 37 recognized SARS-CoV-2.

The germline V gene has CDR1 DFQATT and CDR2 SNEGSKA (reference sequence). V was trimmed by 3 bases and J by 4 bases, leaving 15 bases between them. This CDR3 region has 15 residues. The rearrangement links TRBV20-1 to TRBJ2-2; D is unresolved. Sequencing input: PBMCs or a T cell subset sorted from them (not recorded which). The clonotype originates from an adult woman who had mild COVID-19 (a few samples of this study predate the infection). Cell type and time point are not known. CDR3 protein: CSARDPFRSTGELFF. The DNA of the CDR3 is TGCAGTGCTAGGGACCCTTTTCGGAGCACCGGGGAGCTGTTTTTT.